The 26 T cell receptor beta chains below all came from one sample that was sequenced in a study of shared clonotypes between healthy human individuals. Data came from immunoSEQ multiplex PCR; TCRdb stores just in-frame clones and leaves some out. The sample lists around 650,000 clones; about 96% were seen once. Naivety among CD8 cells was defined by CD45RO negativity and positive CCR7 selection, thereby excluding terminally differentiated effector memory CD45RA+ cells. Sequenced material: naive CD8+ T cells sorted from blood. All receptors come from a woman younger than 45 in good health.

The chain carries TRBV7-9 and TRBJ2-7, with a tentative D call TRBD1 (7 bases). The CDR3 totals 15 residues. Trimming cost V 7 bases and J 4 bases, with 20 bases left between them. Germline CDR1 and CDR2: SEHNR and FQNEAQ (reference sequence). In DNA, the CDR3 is TGTGCCAGCATCGGTGACAGGGAGGAGGTTTACGAGCAGTACTTC. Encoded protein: CASIGDREEVYEQYF.

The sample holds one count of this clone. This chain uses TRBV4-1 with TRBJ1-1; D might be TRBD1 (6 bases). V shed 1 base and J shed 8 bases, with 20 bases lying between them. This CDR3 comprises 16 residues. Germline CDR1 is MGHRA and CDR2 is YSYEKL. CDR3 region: CASSQALGGVGSEAFF. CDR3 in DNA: TGCGCCAGCAGCCAAGCCTTAGGGGGTGTGGGTTCAGAAGCTTTCTTT.

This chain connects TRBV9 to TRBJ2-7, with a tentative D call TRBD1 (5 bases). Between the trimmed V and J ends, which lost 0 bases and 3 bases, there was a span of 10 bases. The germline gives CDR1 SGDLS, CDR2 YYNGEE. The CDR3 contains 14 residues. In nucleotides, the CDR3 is TGTGCCAGCAGCGTAGGTGACAGTTTCTACGAGCAGTACTTC. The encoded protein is CASSVGDSFYEQYF.

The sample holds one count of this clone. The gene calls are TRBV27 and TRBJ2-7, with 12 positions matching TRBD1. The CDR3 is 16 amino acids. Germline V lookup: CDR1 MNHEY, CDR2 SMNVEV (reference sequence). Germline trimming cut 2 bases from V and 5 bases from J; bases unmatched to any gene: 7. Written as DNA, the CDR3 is TGTGCCAGCAGTTTAGGAATTGGGACAGGGGGCGACGAGCAGTACTTC. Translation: CASSLGIGTGGDEQYF.

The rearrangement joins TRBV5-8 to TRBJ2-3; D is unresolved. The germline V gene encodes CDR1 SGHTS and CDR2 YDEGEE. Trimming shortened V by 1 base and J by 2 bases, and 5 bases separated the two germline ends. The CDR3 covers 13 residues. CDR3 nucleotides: TGTGCCAGCAGCTTGCACTACACAGATACGCAGTATTTT. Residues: CASSLHYTDTQYF.

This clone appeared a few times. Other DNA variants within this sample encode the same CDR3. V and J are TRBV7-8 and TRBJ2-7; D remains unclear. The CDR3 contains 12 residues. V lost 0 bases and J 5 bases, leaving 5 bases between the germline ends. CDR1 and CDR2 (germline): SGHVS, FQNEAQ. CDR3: CASSLASDEQYF. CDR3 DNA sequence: TGTGCCAGCAGCTTAGCGTCGGACGAGCAGTACTTC.

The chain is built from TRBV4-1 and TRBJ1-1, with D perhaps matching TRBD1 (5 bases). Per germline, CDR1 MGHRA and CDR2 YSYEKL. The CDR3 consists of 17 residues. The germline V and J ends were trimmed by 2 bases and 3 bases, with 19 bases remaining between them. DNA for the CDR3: TGCGCCAGCAGCCAACGTGATTTAGGGGTACGGTACACTGAAGCTTTCTTT. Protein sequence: CASSQRDLGVRYTEAFF.

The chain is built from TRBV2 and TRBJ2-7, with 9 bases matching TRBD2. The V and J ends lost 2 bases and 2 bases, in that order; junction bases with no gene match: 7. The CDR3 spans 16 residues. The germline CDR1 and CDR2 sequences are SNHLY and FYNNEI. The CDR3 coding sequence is TGTGCCAGCAGTGAACCCCAGCGGGAGGTGACCTACGAGCAGTACTTC. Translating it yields CASSEPQREVTYEQYF.

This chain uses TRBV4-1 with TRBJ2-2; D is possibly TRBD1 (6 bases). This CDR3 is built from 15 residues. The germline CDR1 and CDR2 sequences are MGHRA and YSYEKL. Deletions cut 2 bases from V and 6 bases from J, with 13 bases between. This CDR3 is CASSQNTGYPGELFF. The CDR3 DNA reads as TGCGCCAGCAGCCAAAATACAGGGTATCCCGGGGAGCTGTTTTTT.

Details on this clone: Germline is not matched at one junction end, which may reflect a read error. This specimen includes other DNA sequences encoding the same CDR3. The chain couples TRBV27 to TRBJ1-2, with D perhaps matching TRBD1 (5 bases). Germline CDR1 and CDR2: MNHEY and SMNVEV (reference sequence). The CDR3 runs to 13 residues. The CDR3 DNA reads TGTGCCAGCAGTTTGGGGACGGGATGGGGCTACACTTTC. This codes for CASSLGTGWGYTF.

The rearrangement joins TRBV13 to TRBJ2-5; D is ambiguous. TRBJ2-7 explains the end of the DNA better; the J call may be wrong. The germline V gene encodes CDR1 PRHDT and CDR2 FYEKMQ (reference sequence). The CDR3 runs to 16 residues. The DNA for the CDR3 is TGTGCCAGCAGCTTCACCCTGGGAACCTTATCCTACGAGCAGTACTTC. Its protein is CASSFTLGTLSYEQYF.

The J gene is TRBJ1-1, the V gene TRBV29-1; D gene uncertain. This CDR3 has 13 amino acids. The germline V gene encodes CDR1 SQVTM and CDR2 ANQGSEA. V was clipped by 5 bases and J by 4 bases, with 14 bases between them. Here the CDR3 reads CSVLLEGPTEAFF. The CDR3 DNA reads TGCAGCGTTCTCCTGGAAGGGCCCACTGAAGCTTTCTTT.

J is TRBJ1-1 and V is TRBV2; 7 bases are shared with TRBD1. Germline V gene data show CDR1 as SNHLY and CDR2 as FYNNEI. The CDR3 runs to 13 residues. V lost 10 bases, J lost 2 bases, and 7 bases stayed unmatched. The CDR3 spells CAILTGKNTEAFF. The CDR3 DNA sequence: TGTGCCATCCTGACAGGGAAAAACACTGAAGCTTTCTTT.

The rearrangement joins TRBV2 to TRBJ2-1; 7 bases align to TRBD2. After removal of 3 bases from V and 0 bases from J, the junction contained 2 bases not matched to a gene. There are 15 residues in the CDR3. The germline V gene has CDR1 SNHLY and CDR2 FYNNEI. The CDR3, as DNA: TGTGCCAGCAGTGAGTGGGGGGGCTCCTACAATGAGCAGTTCTTC. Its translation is CASSEWGGSYNEQFF.

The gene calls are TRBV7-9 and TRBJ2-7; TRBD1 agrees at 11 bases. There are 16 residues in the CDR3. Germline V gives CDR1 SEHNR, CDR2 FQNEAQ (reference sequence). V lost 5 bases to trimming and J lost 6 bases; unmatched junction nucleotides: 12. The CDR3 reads CASSPSEGQGVSEQYF. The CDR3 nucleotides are TGTGCCAGCAGCCCTTCCGAGGGACAGGGGGTATCCGAGCAGTACTTC.

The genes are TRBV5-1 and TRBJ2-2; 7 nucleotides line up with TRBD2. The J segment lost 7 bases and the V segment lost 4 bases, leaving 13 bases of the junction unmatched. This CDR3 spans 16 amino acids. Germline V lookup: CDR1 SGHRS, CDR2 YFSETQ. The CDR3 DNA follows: TGCGCCAGCAGCCCGGGACGGGGGGTCACCAGCGGGGAGCTGTTTTTT. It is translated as CASSPGRGVTSGELFF.

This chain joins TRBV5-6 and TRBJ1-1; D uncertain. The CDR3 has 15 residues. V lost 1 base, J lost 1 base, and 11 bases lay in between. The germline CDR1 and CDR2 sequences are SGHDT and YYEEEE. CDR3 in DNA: TGTGCCAGCAGCTTGAAGGGTTTAGGGAACACTGAAGCTTTCTTT. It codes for CASSLKGLGNTEAFF.

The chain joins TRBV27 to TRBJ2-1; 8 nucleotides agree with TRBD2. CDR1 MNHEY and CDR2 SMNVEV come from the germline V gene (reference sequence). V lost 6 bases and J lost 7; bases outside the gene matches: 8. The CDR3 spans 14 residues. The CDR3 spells CASRFSGNQNEQFF. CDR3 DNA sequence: TGTGCCAGCAGATTTAGCGGGAATCAGAATGAGCAGTTCTTC.

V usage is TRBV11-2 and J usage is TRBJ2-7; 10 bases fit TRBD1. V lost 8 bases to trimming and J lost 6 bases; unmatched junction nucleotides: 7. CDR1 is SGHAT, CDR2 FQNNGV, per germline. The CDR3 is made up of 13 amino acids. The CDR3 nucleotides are TGTGCCAGCTCCGGGACAGGGGACGGCGAGCAGTACTTC. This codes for CASSGTGDGEQYF. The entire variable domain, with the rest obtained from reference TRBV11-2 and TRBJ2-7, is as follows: EAGVAQSPRYKIIEKRQSVAFWCNPISGHATLYWYQQILGQGPKLLIQFQNNGVVDDSQLPKDRFSAERLKGVDSTLKIQPAKLEDSAVYLCASSGTGDGEQYFGPGTRLTVT.

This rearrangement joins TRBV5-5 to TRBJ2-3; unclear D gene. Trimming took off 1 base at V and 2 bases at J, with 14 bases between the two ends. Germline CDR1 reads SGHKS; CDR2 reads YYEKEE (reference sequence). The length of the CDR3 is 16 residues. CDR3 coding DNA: TGTGCCAGCAGCTTGAGACGCTCGGATATCACAGATACGCAGTATTTT. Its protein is CASSLRRSDITDTQYF.

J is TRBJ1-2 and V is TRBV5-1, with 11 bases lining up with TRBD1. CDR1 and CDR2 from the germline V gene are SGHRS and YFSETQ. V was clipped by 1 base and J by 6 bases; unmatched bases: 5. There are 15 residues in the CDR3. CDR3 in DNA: TGCGCCAGCAGCTTGTGGGACAGGGGGACAAATGGCTACACCTTC. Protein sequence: CASSLWDRGTNGYTF.

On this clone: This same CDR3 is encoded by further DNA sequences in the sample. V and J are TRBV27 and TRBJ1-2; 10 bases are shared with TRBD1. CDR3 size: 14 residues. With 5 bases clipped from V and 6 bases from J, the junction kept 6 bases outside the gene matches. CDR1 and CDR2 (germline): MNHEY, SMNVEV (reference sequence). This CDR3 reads CASSHPGTGDGYTF. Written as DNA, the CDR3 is TGTGCCAGCAGTCATCCCGGGACAGGGGATGGCTACACCTTC.

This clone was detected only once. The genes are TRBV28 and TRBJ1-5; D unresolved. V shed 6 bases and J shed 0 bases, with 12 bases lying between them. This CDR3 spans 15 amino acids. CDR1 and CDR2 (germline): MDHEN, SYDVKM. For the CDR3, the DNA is TGTGCCAGCAGCCACTCGTATAGTAGCAATCAGCCCCAGCATTTT. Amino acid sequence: CASSHSYSSNQPQHF.

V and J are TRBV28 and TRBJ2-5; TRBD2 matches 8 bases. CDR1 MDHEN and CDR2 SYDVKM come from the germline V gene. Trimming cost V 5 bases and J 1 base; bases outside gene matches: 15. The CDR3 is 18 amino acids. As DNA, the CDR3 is TGTGCCAGCAGTATCACAAGGACTAGCTGGGCCCCCCAAGAGACCCAGTACTTC. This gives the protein CASSITRTSWAPQETQYF.

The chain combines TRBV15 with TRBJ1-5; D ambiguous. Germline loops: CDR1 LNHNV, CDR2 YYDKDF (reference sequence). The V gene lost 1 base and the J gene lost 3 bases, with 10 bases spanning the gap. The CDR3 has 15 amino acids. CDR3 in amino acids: CATSRVSGSNQPQHF. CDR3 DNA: TGTGCCACCAGCAGAGTCAGTGGGTCCAATCAGCCCCAGCATTTT. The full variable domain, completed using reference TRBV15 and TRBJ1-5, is DAMVIQNPRYQVTQFGKPVTLSCSQTLNHNVMYWYQQKSSQAPKLLFHYYDKDFNNEADTPDNFQSRRPNTSFCFLDIRSPGLGDTAMYLCATSRVSGSNQPQHFGDGTRLSIL.

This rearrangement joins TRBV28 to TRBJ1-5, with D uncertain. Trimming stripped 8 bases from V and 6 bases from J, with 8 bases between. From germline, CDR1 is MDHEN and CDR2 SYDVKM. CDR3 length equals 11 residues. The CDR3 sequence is CASSAAQPQHF. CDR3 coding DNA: TGTGCCAGCTCAGCTGCTCAGCCCCAGCATTTT. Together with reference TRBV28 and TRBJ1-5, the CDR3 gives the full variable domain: DVKVTQSSRYLVKRTGEKVFLECVQDMDHENMFWYRQDPGLGLRLIYFSYDVKMKEKGDIPEGYSVSREKKERFSLILESASTNQTSMYLCASSAAQPQHFGDGTRLSIL.